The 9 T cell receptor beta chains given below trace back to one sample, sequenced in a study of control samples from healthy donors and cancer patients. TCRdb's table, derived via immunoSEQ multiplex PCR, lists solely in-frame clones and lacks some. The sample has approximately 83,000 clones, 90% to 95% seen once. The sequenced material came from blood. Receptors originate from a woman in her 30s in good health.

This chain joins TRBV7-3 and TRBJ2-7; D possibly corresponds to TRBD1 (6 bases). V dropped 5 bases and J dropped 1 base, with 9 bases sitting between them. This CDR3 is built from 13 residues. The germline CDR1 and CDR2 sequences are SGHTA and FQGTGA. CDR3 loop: CASSGTRSYEQYF. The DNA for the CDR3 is TGTGCCAGCAGCGGGACACGTTCCTACGAGCAGTACTTC.

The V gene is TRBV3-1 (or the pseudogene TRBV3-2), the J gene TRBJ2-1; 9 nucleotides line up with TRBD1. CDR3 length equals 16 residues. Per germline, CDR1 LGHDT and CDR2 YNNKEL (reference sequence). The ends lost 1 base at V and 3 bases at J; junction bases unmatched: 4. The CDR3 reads CASSQGDRGGYNEQFF. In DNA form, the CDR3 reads TGTGCCAGCAGCCAAGGTGACAGGGGGGGCTACAATGAGCAGTTCTTC.

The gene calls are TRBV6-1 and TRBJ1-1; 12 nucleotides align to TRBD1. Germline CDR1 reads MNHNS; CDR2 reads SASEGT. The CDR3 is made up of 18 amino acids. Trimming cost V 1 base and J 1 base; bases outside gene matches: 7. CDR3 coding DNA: TGTGCCAGCAGTGAAGGGGGGACAGGGGGCGTCAGGAACACTGAAGCTTTCTTT. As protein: CASSEGGTGGVRNTEAFF.

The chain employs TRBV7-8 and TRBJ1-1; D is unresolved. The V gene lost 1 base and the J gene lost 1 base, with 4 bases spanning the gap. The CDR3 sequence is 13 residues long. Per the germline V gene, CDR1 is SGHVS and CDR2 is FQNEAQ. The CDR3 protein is CASSLEQNTEAFF. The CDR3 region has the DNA TGTGCCAGCAGCTTAGAGCAGAACACTGAAGCTTTCTTT. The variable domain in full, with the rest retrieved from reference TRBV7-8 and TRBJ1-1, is GAGVSQSPRYKVAKRGQDVALRCDPISGHVSLFWYQQALGQGPEFLTYFQNEAQLDKSGLPSDRFFAERPEGSVSTLKIQRTQQEDSAVYLCASSLEQNTEAFFGQGTRLTVV.

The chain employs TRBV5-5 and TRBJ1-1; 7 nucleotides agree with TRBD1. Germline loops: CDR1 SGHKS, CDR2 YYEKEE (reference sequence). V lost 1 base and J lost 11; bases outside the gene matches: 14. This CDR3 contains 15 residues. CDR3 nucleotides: TGTGCCAGCAGCTTGCCCCAGACAGGGCGTCCGGATGCTTTCTTT. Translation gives CASSLPQTGRPDAFF.

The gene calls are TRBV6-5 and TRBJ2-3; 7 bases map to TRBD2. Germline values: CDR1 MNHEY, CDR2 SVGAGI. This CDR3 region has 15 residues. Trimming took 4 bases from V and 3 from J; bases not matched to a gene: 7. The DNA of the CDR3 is TGTGCCAGCAGTTCGGGGGGACTAAAGACAGATACGCAGTATTTT. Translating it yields CASSSGGLKTDTQYF.

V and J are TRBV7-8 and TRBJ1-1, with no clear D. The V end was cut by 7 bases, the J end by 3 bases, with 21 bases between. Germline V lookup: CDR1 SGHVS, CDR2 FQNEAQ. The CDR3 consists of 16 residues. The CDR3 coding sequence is TGTGCCAGCAAGTCGACAAACACACTAGCTGACACTGAAGCTTTCTTT. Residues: CASKSTNTLADTEAFF.

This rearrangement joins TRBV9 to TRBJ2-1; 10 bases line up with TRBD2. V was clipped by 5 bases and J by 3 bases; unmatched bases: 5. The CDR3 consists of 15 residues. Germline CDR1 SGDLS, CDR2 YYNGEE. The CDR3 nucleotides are TGTGCCAGCAGTCCAACTAGCGGGGTCTACAATGAGCAGTTCTTC. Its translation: CASSPTSGVYNEQFF.

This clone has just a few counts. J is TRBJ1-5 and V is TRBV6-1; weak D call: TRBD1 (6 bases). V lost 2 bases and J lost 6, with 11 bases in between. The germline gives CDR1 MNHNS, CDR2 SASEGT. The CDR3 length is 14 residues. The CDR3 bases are TGTGCCAGCAGTGAAAAGGGGGATGTTCAGCCCCAGCATTTT. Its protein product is CASSEKGDVQPQHF.